These 18 T cell receptor beta chains originate from one sample sequenced in a study of shared clonotypes between healthy human individuals. Assay: immunoSEQ multiplex PCR; the TCRdb copy retains only in-frame clones and omits some. Altogether roughly 2,000,000 clones are present, over 85% being singletons, with the ten largest covering about 1.7%. Terminally differentiated effector memory CD45RA+ cells were excluded from the naive CD8 cells, which were CD45RO-negative and positively selected for CCR7. Sequenced: naive CD8+ T cells from PBMCs. Every receptor here comes from a man aged 18 to 30 in good health. Some clones in this sample may be carry-over from other donors' samples.

The J gene is TRBJ2-7, the V gene TRBV27; D might be TRBD2 (5 bases). V was clipped by 3 bases and J by 2 bases, with 17 bases between them. Per the germline V gene, CDR1 is MNHEY and CDR2 is SMNVEV (reference sequence). This CDR3 has 16 residues. The CDR3 protein is CASSLNLGSSTYEQYF. CDR3 DNA sequence: TGTGCCAGCAGTTTGAACCTTGGCTCTAGCACCTACGAGCAGTACTTC.

Regarding this clone: Other DNA sequences in the same sample also yield this CDR3. The rearrangement links TRBV29-1 to TRBJ2-7; D unresolved. The CDR3 consists of 11 residues. Germline-derived CDR1 and CDR2 are SQVTM and ANQGSEA. V gave up 1 base and J gave up 2 bases, with 3 bases separating them. The CDR3 region has the DNA TGCAGCGTTGAAGGGCCCTACGAGCAGTACTTC. Translated, it gives CSVEGPYEQYF.

V and J are TRBV4-3 and TRBJ1-5, with D possibly being TRBD1 (5 bases). The CDR3 covers 15 residues. CDR1 and CDR2 (germline): LGHNA, YSLEER. V lost 6 bases to trimming and J lost 2 bases, with 14 bases between them. The CDR3 loop reads CASRDTWAGNQPQHF. CDR3 sequence (DNA): TGCGCCAGCAGGGACACGTGGGCGGGCAATCAGCCCCAGCATTTT.

The chain uses TRBV13 and TRBJ1-5, with 9 positions matching TRBD1. Germline CDR1 is PRHDT and CDR2 is FYEKMQ (reference sequence). The CDR3 covers 15 residues. Trimming took 3 bases from V and 5 from J; bases not matched to a gene: 5. The CDR3 DNA sequence: TGTGCCAGCAGCTTTGGGACAGGGCGGCATCAGCCCCAGCATTTT. It is translated as CASSFGTGRHQPQHF.

The chain uses TRBV25-1 and TRBJ2-2; D is uncertain. The length of the CDR3 is 16 residues. Germline V gene sequence: CDR1 MGHDK, CDR2 SYGVNS. The germline V and J ends were trimmed by 6 bases and 8 bases, with 22 bases remaining between them. In nucleotides, the CDR3 is TGTGCCAGCAGACCCCCCAGGACGTCGACCCCGGGGGAGCTGTTTTTT. It is translated as CASRPPRTSTPGELFF.

The CDR3 region has the DNA TGTGCCAGCAGTTTGTACCCTCCCAGTAGGGCTGGGGCCAACGTCCTGACTTTC. Translation: CASSLYPPSRAGANVLTF. This chain joins TRBV27 and TRBJ2-6, with D uncertain. Trimming took off 3 bases at V and 2 bases at J, with 17 bases between the two ends. Per the germline V gene, CDR1 is MNHEY and CDR2 is SMNVEV (reference sequence). CDR3 length: 18 amino acids.

The rearrangement joins TRBV4-1 to TRBJ2-1; no firm D call. CDR1 is MGHRA, CDR2 YSYEKL, per germline. The CDR3 length is 15 residues. V lost 4 bases, J lost 4 bases, and 14 bases lay in between. CDR3 nucleotide sequence: TGCGCCAGCAGCCCCCCAGCCCCCACTTACAATGAGCAGTTCTTC. Amino acid sequence: CASSPPAPTYNEQFF.

The V gene is TRBV11-2, the J gene TRBJ2-1; a possible D gene is TRBD2 (5 bases). CDR3 length: 15 amino acids. Trimming removed 1 base from V and 4 bases from J, with 11 bases in between. Looked up from germline, CDR1 is SGHAT and CDR2 is FQNNGV. The CDR3 is CASSLVGLAYNEQFF. CDR3 nucleotides: TGTGCCAGCAGCTTAGTCGGGCTAGCATACAATGAGCAGTTCTTC.

The V and J genes are TRBV7-8 and TRBJ1-1; no firm D call. The length of the CDR3 is 18 residues. Looked up from germline, CDR1 is SGHVS and CDR2 is FQNEAQ. Trimming stripped 5 bases from V and 6 bases from J, with 28 bases between. Written as DNA, the CDR3 is TGTGCCAGCAGCCGCGCCTCGGGGAAAGGTGGAGGAAAGGCTGAAGCTTTCTTT. Protein: CASSRASGKGGGKAEAFF.

CDR3 sequence: CASSLTGGTSGSGEQFF. CDR3 DNA sequence: TGTGCCAGCAGCTTAACTGGAGGGACTAGCGGGAGCGGCGAGCAGTTCTTC. The V gene is TRBV7-3, the J gene TRBJ2-1; 14 bases line up with TRBD2. The CDR3 contains 17 residues. Trimming at V came to 0 bases and at J to 10 bases, leaving 8 bases not matched to a gene. Germline values: CDR1 SGHTA, CDR2 FQGTGA.

The chain is built from TRBV27 and TRBJ2-3; D may be TRBD1 (6 bases). The CDR3 runs to 16 residues. The germline CDR1 and CDR2 sequences are MNHEY and SMNVEV (reference sequence). The V gene lost 3 bases and the J gene lost 6 bases, with 19 bases spanning the gap. CDR3: CASSFFPAQGMDTQYF. In DNA form, the CDR3 reads TGTGCCAGCAGTTTCTTCCCCGCACAGGGTATGGATACGCAGTATTTT.

The chain employs TRBV27 and TRBJ1-1; D ambiguous. The CDR3 has 17 amino acids. Trimming removed 6 bases from V and 2 bases from J, with 22 bases in between. Per the germline V gene, CDR1 is MNHEY and CDR2 is SMNVEV (reference sequence). Written as DNA, the CDR3 is TGTGCCAGCAGCCAAGCGGTCCCGACGCCCTTAAACACTGAAGCTTTCTTT. Protein sequence: CASSQAVPTPLNTEAFF.

The genes are TRBV27 and TRBJ2-1; D is unresolved. The germline V and J ends were trimmed by 7 bases and 10 bases, with 17 bases remaining between them. The CDR3 loop spans 13 amino acids. Looked up from germline, CDR1 is MNHEY and CDR2 is SMNVEV (reference sequence). Written as DNA, the CDR3 is TGTGCCAGCACCCATAGGGTGGGGAAGGAGCAGTTCTTC. This sequence encodes CASTHRVGKEQFF.

V is TRBV28 and J is TRBJ2-3, with 12 bases matching TRBD2. The CDR3 has 16 residues. The ends lost 5 bases at V and 3 bases at J; junction bases unmatched: 6. Germline CDR1 MDHEN, CDR2 SYDVKM. CDR3 amino acids: CASSLAGGPGTDTQYF. CDR3 coding DNA: TGTGCCAGCAGTCTAGCGGGAGGGCCGGGAACAGATACGCAGTATTTT.

The gene calls are TRBV27 and TRBJ1-1; D possibly corresponds to TRBD1 (5 bases). This CDR3 has 13 amino acids. The germline gives CDR1 MNHEY, CDR2 SMNVEV (reference sequence). Trimming stripped 9 bases from V and 3 bases from J, with 14 bases between. CDR3: CASRRGRDTEAFF. The CDR3 nucleotides are TGTGCCAGTCGTAGGGGTCGGGACACTGAAGCTTTCTTT.

V and J are TRBV27 and TRBJ1-2; weak D call: TRBD1 (6 bases). This CDR3 has 13 amino acids. Trimming cost V 2 bases and J 4 bases, with 8 bases left between them. Germline loops: CDR1 MNHEY, CDR2 SMNVEV (reference sequence). The CDR3 region has the DNA TGTGCCAGCAGTTTAAACAGGGCCTATGGCTACACCTTC. It codes for CASSLNRAYGYTF.

The rearrangement joins TRBV7-2 to TRBJ2-1; 7 bases align to TRBD1. V shed 2 bases and J 6 bases; nucleotides not matched to a gene: 10. CDR1 SGHTA and CDR2 FQGNSA come from the germline V gene. CDR3 size: 16 residues. The CDR3 region is CASSLHRTGSLNEQFF. DNA for the CDR3: TGTGCCAGCAGCTTACACAGGACAGGATCTCTCAATGAGCAGTTCTTC. The entire variable domain, with the rest obtained from reference TRBV7-2 and TRBJ2-1, is as follows: GAGVSQSPSNKVTEKGKDVELRCDPISGHTALYWYRQSLGQGLEFLIYFQGNSAPDKSGLPSDRFSAERTGGSVSTLTIQRTQQEDSAVYLCASSLHRTGSLNEQFFGPGTRLTVL.

The chain recombines TRBV4-3 with TRBJ2-5; D gene uncertain. Germline CDR1 LGHNA, CDR2 YSLEER. CDR3 length: 15 residues. V shed 0 bases and J shed 2 bases, with 10 bases lying between them. The CDR3: CASSQDPDPQETQYF. The CDR3 DNA is TGCGCCAGCAGCCAAGATCCAGATCCTCAAGAGACCCAGTACTTC.